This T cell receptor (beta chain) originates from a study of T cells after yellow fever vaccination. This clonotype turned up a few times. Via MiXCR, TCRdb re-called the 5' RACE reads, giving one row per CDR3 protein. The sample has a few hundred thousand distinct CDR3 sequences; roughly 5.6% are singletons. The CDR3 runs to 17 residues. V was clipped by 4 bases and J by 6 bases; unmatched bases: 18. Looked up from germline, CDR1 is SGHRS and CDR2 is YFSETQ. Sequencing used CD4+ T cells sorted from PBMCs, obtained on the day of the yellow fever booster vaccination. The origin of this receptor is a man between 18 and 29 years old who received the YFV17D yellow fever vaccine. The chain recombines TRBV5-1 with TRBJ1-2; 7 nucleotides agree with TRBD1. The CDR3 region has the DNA TGCGCCAGCAGCACCGGCACCGGGACAGTCAAATCCAATGGCTACACCTTC. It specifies CASSTGTGTVKSNGYTF.